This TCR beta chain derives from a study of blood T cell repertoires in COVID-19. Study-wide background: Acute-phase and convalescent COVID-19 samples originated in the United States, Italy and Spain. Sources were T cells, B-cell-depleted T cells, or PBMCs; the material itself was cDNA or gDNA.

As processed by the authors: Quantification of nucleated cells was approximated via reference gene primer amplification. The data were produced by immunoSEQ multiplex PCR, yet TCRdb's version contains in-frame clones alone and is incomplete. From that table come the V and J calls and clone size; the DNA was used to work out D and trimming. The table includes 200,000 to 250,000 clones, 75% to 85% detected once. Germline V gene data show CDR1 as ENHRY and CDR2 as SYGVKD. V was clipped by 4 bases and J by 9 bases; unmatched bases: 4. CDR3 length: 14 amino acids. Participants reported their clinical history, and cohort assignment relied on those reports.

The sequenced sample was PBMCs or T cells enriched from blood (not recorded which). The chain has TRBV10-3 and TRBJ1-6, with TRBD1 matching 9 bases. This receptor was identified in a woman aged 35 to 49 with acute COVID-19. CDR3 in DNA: TGTGCCATCAGTGCGGGACAGGGTGGTTCACCCCTCCACTTT. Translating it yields CAISAGQGGSPLHF.